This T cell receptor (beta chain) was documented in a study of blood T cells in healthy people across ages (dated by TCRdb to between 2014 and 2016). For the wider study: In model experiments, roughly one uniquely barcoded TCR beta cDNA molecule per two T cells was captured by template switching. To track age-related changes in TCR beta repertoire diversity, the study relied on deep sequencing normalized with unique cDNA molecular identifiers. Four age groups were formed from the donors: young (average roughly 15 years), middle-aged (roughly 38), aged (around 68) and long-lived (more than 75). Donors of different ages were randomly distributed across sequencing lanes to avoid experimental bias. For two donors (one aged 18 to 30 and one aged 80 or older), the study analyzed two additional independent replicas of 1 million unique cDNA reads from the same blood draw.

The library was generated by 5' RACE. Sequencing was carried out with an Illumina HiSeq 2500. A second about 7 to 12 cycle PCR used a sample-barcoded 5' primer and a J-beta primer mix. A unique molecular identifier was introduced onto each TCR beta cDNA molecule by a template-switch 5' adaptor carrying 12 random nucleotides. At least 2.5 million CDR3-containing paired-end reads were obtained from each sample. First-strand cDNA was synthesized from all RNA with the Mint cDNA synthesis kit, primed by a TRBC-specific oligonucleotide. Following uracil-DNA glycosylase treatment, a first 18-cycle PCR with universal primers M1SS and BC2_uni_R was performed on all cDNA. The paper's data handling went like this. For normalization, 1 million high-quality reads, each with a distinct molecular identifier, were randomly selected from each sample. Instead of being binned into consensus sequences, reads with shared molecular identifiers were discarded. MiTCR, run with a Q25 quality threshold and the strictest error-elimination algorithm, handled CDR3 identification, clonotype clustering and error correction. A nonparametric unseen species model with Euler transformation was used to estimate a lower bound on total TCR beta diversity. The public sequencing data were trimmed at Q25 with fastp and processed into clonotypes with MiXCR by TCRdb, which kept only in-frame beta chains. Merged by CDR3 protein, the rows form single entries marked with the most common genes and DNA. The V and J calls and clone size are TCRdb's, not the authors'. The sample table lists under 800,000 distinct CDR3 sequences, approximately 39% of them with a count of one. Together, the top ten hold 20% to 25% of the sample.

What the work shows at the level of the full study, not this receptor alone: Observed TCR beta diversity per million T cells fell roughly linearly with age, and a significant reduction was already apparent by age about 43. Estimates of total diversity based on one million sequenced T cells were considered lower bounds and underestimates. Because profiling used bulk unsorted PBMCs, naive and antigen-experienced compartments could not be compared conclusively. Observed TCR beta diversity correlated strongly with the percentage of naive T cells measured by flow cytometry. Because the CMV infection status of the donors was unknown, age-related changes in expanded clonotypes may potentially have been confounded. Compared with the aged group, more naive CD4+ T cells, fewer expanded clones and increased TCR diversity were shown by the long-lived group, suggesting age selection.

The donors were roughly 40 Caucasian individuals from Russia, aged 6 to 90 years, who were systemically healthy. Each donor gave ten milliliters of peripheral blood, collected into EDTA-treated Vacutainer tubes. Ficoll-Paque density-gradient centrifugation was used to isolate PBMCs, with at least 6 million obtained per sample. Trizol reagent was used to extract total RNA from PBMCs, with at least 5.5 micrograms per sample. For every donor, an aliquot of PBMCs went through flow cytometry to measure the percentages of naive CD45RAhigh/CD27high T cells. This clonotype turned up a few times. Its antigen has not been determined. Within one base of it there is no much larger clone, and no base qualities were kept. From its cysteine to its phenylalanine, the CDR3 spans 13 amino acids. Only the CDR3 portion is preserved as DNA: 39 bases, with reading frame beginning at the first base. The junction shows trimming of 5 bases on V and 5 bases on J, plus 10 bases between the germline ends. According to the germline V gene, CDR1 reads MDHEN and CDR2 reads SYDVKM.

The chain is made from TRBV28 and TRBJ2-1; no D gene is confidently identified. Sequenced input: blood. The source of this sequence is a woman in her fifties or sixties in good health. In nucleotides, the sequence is TGTGCCAGCAGTCAACTGGATCACAATGAGCAGTTCTTC. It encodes CASSQLDHNEQFF. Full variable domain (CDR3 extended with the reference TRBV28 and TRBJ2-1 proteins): DVKVTQSSRYLVKRTGEKVFLECVQDMDHENMFWYRQDPGLGLRLIYFSYDVKMKEKGDIPEGYSVSREKKERFSLILESASTNQTSMYLCASSQLDHNEQFFGPGTRLTVL.